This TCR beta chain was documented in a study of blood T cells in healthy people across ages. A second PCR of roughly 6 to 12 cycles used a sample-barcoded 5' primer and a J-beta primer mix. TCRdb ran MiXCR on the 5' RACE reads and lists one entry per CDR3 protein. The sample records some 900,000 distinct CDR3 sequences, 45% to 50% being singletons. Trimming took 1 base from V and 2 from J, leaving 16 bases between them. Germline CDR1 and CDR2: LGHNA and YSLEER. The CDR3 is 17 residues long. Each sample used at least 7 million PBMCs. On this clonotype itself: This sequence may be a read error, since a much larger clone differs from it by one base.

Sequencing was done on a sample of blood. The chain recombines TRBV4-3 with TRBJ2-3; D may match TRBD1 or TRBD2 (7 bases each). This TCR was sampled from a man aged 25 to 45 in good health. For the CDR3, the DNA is TGCGCCAGCAGCCAAGTGACTAGCAGGGGGGCCACAGATACGCAGTATTTT. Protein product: CASSQVTSRGATDTQYF.